The rows below give T cell receptor beta chains drawn from one sample of a study of T-cell memory formation after mild COVID-19. Each CDR3 protein gets one entry after TCRdb re-called the 5' RACE reads with MiXCR. Among about 190,000 distinct CDR3 sequences listed, about 16% were seen once. The specimen was PBMCs or a T cell subset sorted from them (not recorded which). Receptors originate from an adult woman who had mild COVID-19 (a few samples of this study predate the infection). Cell type and time point are not known. CDR3s include the opening cysteine and the closing phenylalanine or tryptophan.

TRBV24-1	TRBJ2-2	CATSDSPGLAAANTGELFF
TRBV12-3/TRBV12-4	TRBJ2-2	CASSLAGTDTGELFF
TRBV6-1	TRBJ1-5	CASSAGQPQHF
TRBV9	TRBJ2-2	CASSAQTGVKLFF
TRBV5-1	TRBJ1-1	CASSFTGEGEAFF
TRBV25-1	TRBJ2-2	CASGQPLDTGELFF
TRBV24-1	TRBJ1-1	CATCGRGNTEAFF
TRBV9	TRBJ2-5	CASSGSGRPQETQYF
TRBV5-1	TRBJ1-2	CASSALQGDYGYTF
TRBV5-1	TRBJ1-5	CASSLTFGVNQPQHF
TRBV5-1	TRBJ2-7	CASSPGLAEHEQYF
TRBV12-3/TRBV12-4	TRBJ2-2	CASSFAGNTGELFF
TRBV28	TRBJ2-3	CASGRPDRGDTDTQYF
TRBV7-9	TRBJ1-2	CASSLYRVGYGYTF
TRBV29-1	TRBJ2-1	CSVESGGDLEEQFF
TRBV20-1	TRBJ2-7	CSAKGGAGEQYF
TRBV5-6	TRBJ2-3	CARSTQSTDTQYF
TRBV5-1	TRBJ2-1	CASSLGQRDNEQFF
TRBV12-3/TRBV12-4	TRBJ1-5	CASDPGGNQPQHF
TRBV9	TRBJ1-1	CASSARYGGDTEAFF
TRBV24-1	TRBJ2-2	CATSDFLGAQSHSNTGELFF
TRBV18	TRBJ2-1	CASSPPGGMARPSGNEQFF
TRBV6-5	TRBJ1-1	CASSTRPNTEAFF